This T cell receptor (beta chain) was retrieved from a study of T cell responses to AZD1222 COVID-19 vaccine. Study-wide points: Vaccine-associated CD4 TCRs ranged over spike, dominating at 160-218 and 743-854. Donors skewed white British and female; clonal diversity was possibly underestimated.

The method was immunoSEQ multiplex PCR; TCRdb's version includes in-frame clones alone and lacks a portion of them. Of fewer than 85,000 clones in the sample, about 83% were seen once. CDR3 size: 15 residues. Deletions cut 3 bases from V and 2 bases from J, with 13 bases between. CDR1 is SEHNR and CDR2 is FQNEAQ in the germline V gene (reference sequence). This clone occurred a few times. No antigen is known for it. This clonotype originated in an adult who received the AZD1222 COVID-19 vaccine. The V and J genes are TRBV7-9 and TRBJ1-1; D remains unclear. The sample was peripheral blood, taken 28 days after the second AZD1222 dose. The CDR3 coding sequence is TGTGCCAGCAGCTTTGGGCGGAAGGGTAACACTGAAGCTTTCTTT. This translates into CASSFGRKGNTEAFF.